This passage covers 13 T cell receptor beta chains from one sample sequenced in a study of blood T cell repertoires in COVID-19. Method: immunoSEQ multiplex PCR; TCRdb's copy keeps in-frame clones and lacks some. The sample yields 300,000 to 400,000 clones, around 89% seen once. The sample comprised PBMCs or T cells enriched from blood (not recorded which). These receptors came from a young man who had recovered from COVID-19.

The V gene is TRBV15, the J gene TRBJ1-1; D is unresolved. The germline V and J ends were trimmed by 1 base and 2 bases, with 8 bases remaining between them. Germline V CDR1 and CDR2: LNHNV, YYDKDF (reference sequence). This CDR3 comprises 14 residues. Here the CDR3 reads CATSRAQKNTEAFF. The CDR3 bases are TGTGCCACCAGCAGAGCACAAAAAAACACTGAAGCTTTCTTT. Variable domain in full (rest from reference TRBV15 and TRBJ1-1): DAMVIQNPRYQVTQFGKPVTLSCSQTLNHNVMYWYQQKSSQAPKLLFHYYDKDFNNEADTPDNFQSRRPNTSFCFLDIRSPGLGDTAMYLCATSRAQKNTEAFFGQGTRLTVV.

The chain has TRBV11-3 and TRBJ2-1; 9 bases agree with TRBD2. With 0 bases clipped from V and 0 bases from J, the junction kept 0 bases outside the gene matches. The CDR3 spans 16 residues. Germline assignment: CDR1 SGHNT and CDR2 YENEEA. The CDR3 DNA is TGTGCCAGCAGCTTAGATAGCGGGAGCTCCTACAATGAGCAGTTCTTC. As protein: CASSLDSGSSYNEQFF.

The rearrangement uses TRBV4-1 and TRBJ1-5; 7 positions agree with TRBD1. The CDR3 consists of 15 residues. Germline CDR1 MGHRA, CDR2 YSYEKL. The ends lost 5 bases at V and 2 bases at J; junction bases unmatched: 6. The CDR3: CASSSTRGGNQPQHF. The CDR3 nucleotides are TGCGCCAGCAGCTCGACCAGGGGGGGCAATCAGCCCCAGCATTTT.

J is TRBJ2-7 and V is TRBV11-2; the D gene is possibly TRBD1 (6 bases). The CDR3 has 15 residues. Germline lookup yields CDR1 SGHAT and CDR2 FQNNGV. V dropped 5 bases and J dropped 1 base, with 15 bases sitting between them. Here the CDR3 reads CASSIRQASSYEQYF. The CDR3, as DNA: TGTGCCAGCAGCATCAGACAGGCTTCTTCCTACGAGCAGTACTTC. Combining the CDR3 with reference TRBV11-2 and TRBJ2-7 gives the whole variable domain EAGVAQSPRYKIIEKRQSVAFWCNPISGHATLYWYQQILGQGPKLLIQFQNNGVVDDSQLPKDRFSAERLKGVDSTLKIQPAKLEDSAVYLCASSIRQASSYEQYFGPGTRLTVT.

This rearrangement joins TRBV19 to TRBJ2-2, with 8 bases that match TRBD1. The CDR3 spans 15 residues. The V gene end was trimmed by 10 bases and the J gene end by 1 base; junction bases not matched to a gene: 8. The germline V gene has CDR1 LNHDA and CDR2 SQIVND (reference sequence). The CDR3 here is CATTGGQMNTGELFF. CDR3 nucleotides: TGTGCCACCACAGGGGGACAGATGAACACCGGGGAGCTGTTTTTT.

This clone was recorded once. This chain joins TRBV9 and TRBJ2-7, with 11 nucleotides matching TRBD2. The length of the CDR3 is 16 residues. The V gene's germline CDR1 is SGDLS and CDR2 YYNGEE. Trimming at V came to 2 bases and at J to 0 bases, leaving 4 bases not matched to a gene. In nucleotides, the CDR3 is TGTGCCAGCAGCGTTGCTAGCGGGGGGAGCTCCTACGAGCAGTACTTC. Translating gives CASSVASGGSSYEQYF.

The rearrangement links TRBV19 to TRBJ1-4; D not resolved. Between the trimmed V and J ends, which lost 5 bases and 7 bases, there was a span of 14 bases. Germline CDR1 LNHDA, CDR2 SQIVND (reference sequence). The CDR3 is made up of 14 amino acids. The CDR3 nucleotides are TGTGCCAGTAGTCGGCTTCAACTAAGTGAAAAACTGTTTTTT. Translating it yields CASSRLQLSEKLFF.

The rearrangement links TRBV9 to TRBJ2-3; 9 bases align to TRBD1. Germline V gene sequence: CDR1 SGDLS, CDR2 YYNGEE. The CDR3 runs to 15 residues. The J segment lost 5 bases and the V segment lost 3 bases, leaving 7 bases of the junction unmatched. Written as DNA, the CDR3 is TGTGCCAGCAGCGGAACAGGGGGCCCCGTAGATACGCAGTATTTT. This sequence encodes CASSGTGGPVDTQYF.

This clone has more than one count but fewer than ten. The V gene is TRBV12-5, the J gene TRBJ1-4; D is undetermined. The germline V and J ends were trimmed by 3 bases and 3 bases, with 5 bases remaining between them. Germline values: CDR1 LGHNT, CDR2 FRNRAP. CDR3 size: 13 residues. CDR3 residues: CASGFFPNEKLFF. In DNA form, the CDR3 reads TGTGCTAGTGGTTTCTTCCCTAATGAAAAACTGTTTTTT.

The rearrangement links TRBV6-2 or TRBV6-3 to TRBJ1-5; D uncertain. Germline values: CDR1 MNHEY, CDR2 SVGEGT. Trimming took off 1 base at V and 7 bases at J, with 17 bases between the two ends. The CDR3 totals 16 residues. CDR3 in amino acids: CASSYLLRGEQQPQHF. In DNA, the CDR3 is TGTGCCAGCAGTTACTTGTTGCGTGGGGAGCAGCAGCCCCAGCATTTT.

CDR3 residues: CSASFPNEQFF. CDR3 bases: TGCAGTGCTAGCTTCCCGAATGAGCAGTTCTTC. V usage is TRBV20-1 and J usage is TRBJ2-1; D remains ambiguous. The CDR3 sequence is 11 residues long. V lost 3 bases, J lost 7 bases, and 7 bases lay in between. Germline V gene sequence: CDR1 DFQATT, CDR2 SNEGSKA (reference sequence).

V usage is TRBV12-5 and J usage is TRBJ1-5, with 7 bases fitting TRBD1. The germline CDR1 and CDR2 sequences are LGHNT and FRNRAP. The length of the CDR3 is 18 residues. After removal of 0 bases from V and 5 bases from J, the junction contained 13 bases not matched to a gene. The CDR3 protein is CASGLVQTNRGVYQPQHF. As DNA, the CDR3 is TGTGCTAGTGGTTTGGTCCAAACGAACAGGGGTGTGTATCAGCCCCAGCATTTT.

The V and J genes are TRBV4-1 and TRBJ1-5, with 7 bases matching TRBD1. The ends lost 4 bases at V and 7 bases at J; junction bases unmatched: 16. Germline assignment: CDR1 MGHRA and CDR2 YSYEKL. CDR3 size: 17 residues. CDR3 sequence (DNA): TGCGCCAGCAGCCTCTCGTCGGGGACAGAATTCTTCCAGCCCCAGCATTTT. Amino acid sequence: CASSLSSGTEFFQPQHF.